Below, 26 T cell receptor beta chains from the same sample are listed, as sequenced in a study of identical twins' blood T cells (dated by TCRdb to 2012 to 2014). The library was built by means of 5' RACE. The sequencing machine was an Illumina Genome Analyzer IIx. TCRdb applied fastp at Q25 and MiXCR to the public reads, then kept only in-frame beta chains. Here each entry gathers all rows of one CDR3 protein and keeps the most common genes and DNA. Within this sample are 300,000 to 450,000 distinct CDR3 sequences, with roughly 28% of them counted one time only. The ten top clones hold 6.1% of the sample. Sequencing was carried out using PBMCs. These receptors were taken from a woman aged 18 to 50 in good health.

Remarks on this clonotype: A much larger clone lies one base from this, so it may be a read error. CDR3 in amino acids: CARSPDRDGKLFF. In nucleotides, the CDR3 is TGTGCTAGAAGCCCGGACAGGGACGGAAAACTGTTTTTT. The genes are TRBV7-7 and TRBJ1-4; 8 nucleotides align to TRBD1. CDR3 size: 13 residues. Per germline, CDR1 SSHAT and CDR2 FNYEAQ (reference sequence).

This clonotype has at least ten counts. The chain has TRBV5-1 and TRBJ1-1; a possible D gene is TRBD1 (5 bases). Germline V gene data show CDR1 as SGHRS and CDR2 as YFSETQ. This CDR3 has 15 residues. Between the trimmed V and J ends, which lost 1 base and 5 bases, there was a span of 15 bases. The CDR3 coding sequence is TGCGCCAGCAGCTTGAATACCCAGGGAGAAACTGAAGCTTTCTTT. Translation gives CASSLNTQGETEAFF.

In its sample, this clonotype was seen a few times. J is TRBJ1-1 and V is TRBV9; D gene unclear. V was clipped by 2 bases and J by 0 bases, with 14 bases between them. The germline gives CDR1 SGDLS, CDR2 YYNGEE. This CDR3 comprises 16 residues. The CDR3 protein is CASSVIAGPLNTEAFF. The CDR3 DNA reads as TGTGCCAGCAGCGTCATTGCGGGCCCCCTGAACACTGAAGCTTTCTTT.

The J gene is TRBJ1-1, the V gene TRBV20-1; 9 positions agree with TRBD1. The junction had 11 bases not matched to a gene; V was cut back by 5 bases and J by 10 bases. CDR1 and CDR2 from the germline V gene are DFQATT and SNEGSKA (reference sequence). The CDR3 is 13 amino acids. The CDR3 bases are TGCAGTGCTGACCGGGACAGGGCAATATTAGCTTTCTTT. Protein: CSADRDRAILAFF.

This clonotype was picked up a small number of times. The chain combines TRBV21-1 with TRBJ1-1. TRBV21-1 is annotated as a pseudogene. This CDR3 has 12 amino acids. CDR3 amino acids: CASSKQNTEAFF. DNA of the CDR3: TGTGCCAGCAGCAAGCAGAACACTGAAGCTTTCTTT.

V is TRBV3-1 and J is TRBJ1-3; the D is unclear. The germline CDR1 and CDR2 sequences are LGHDT and YNNKEL (reference sequence). Deletions cut 8 bases from V and 4 bases from J, with 9 bases between. The CDR3 has 12 residues. The DNA for the CDR3 is TGTGCCAGCTCTTCGCAGGGAAACACCATATATTTT. Translating it yields CASSSQGNTIYF.

CDR3 protein: CASSLLGQELAGYTF. The CDR3 nucleotides are TGTGCCAGCAGCTTGTTGGGACAGGAGTTGGCTGGCTACACCTTC. The genes are TRBV5-8 and TRBJ1-2; TRBD1 agrees at 8 bases. V trimming: 1 base; J trimming: 7 bases; junction bases outside the gene matches: 9. In germline, CDR1 is SGHTS, CDR2 YDEGEE. CDR3 length: 15 amino acids. Using reference TRBV5-8 and TRBJ1-2 for the parts outside the CDR3, the full variable domain is EAGVTQSPTHLIKTRGQQATLRCSPISGHTSVYWYQQALGLGLQFLLWYDEGEERNRGNFPPRFSGRQFPNYSSELNVNALELEDSALYLCASSLLGQELAGYTFGSGTRLTVV.

This clonotype was recorded at least ten times. This chain links TRBV29-1 with TRBJ1-1, with 8 bases lining up with TRBD1. There are 13 residues in the CDR3. Germline lookup yields CDR1 SQVTM and CDR2 ANQGSEA. Trimming at V came to 6 bases and at J to 0 bases, leaving 3 bases not matched to a gene. This CDR3 is CSVEQGVNTEAFF. CDR3 nucleotides: TGCAGCGTAGAACAGGGGGTGAACACTGAAGCTTTCTTT.

This clonotype was counted a few times. The genes are TRBV9 and TRBJ2-3, with 8 bases identical to TRBD2. With V trimmed by 2 bases and J by 13 bases, 9 bases remained unmatched. CDR1 and CDR2 from the germline V gene are SGDLS and YYNGEE. This CDR3 spans 13 amino acids. CDR3 coding DNA: TGTGCCAGCAGCGTCGAGGAGGGGACTAGGGAGTATTTT. This sequence encodes CASSVEEGTREYF.

The rearrangement links TRBV6-5 to TRBJ2-5; 7 positions agree with TRBD2. V dropped 0 bases and J dropped 4; count of bases not matched to a gene: 2. Germline assignment: CDR1 MNHEY and CDR2 SVGAGI. This CDR3 spans 14 amino acids. This CDR3 reads CASSYSGRAETQYF. In nucleotides, the CDR3 is TGTGCCAGCAGTTACTCAGGGAGGGCAGAGACCCAGTACTTC.

A single count supports this clonotype. The chain has TRBV10-3 and TRBJ2-5; 11 positions agree with TRBD2. CDR1 and CDR2 (germline): ENHRY, SYGVKD. Trimming cost V 6 bases and J 1 base; bases outside gene matches: 1. The CDR3 has 14 residues. CDR3 sequence: CAISLAGGQETQYF. The CDR3, as DNA: TGTGCCATCAGCCTAGCGGGAGGCCAAGAGACCCAGTACTTC.

The V gene is TRBV10-3, the J gene TRBJ2-7; D possibly corresponds to TRBD1 (6 bases). V was clipped by 4 bases and J by 1 base, with 11 bases between them. The germline V gene has CDR1 ENHRY and CDR2 SYGVKD. This CDR3 spans 14 amino acids. The CDR3 region is CAISGQASSYEQYF. Written as DNA, the CDR3 is TGTGCCATCAGTGGACAGGCTTCTTCCTACGAGCAGTACTTC.

This clonotype occurred a few times. The V call is TRBV7-9, the J call TRBJ1-2, with 9 bases matching TRBD1. V shed 5 bases and J 6 bases; nucleotides not matched to a gene: 10. Germline loops: CDR1 SEHNR, CDR2 FQNEAQ (reference sequence). This CDR3 has 15 amino acids. The CDR3 protein is CASSPGQGNPHGYTF. The CDR3 DNA reads TGTGCCAGCAGCCCGGGACAGGGAAACCCACATGGCTACACCTTC.

The chain employs TRBV20-1 and TRBJ2-4, with D hard to call. CDR1 and CDR2 from the germline V gene are DFQATT and SNEGSKA (reference sequence). With 6 bases removed from V and 8 bases from J, the gap between germline ends came to 17 bases. This CDR3 is 13 amino acids long. CDR3 nucleotide sequence: TGCAGTGCGGAAGAAGTTGACTGGGACATTCAGTACTTC. Its translation: CSAEEVDWDIQYF.

This clonotype was counted between two and nine times. The chain employs TRBV6-1 and TRBJ1-1; D remains unclear. Germline V CDR1 and CDR2: MNHNS, SASEGT. V gave up 1 base and J gave up 0 bases, with 9 bases separating them. The CDR3 runs 15 residues. In nucleotides, the CDR3 is TGTGCCAGCAGTGAAGGCATTATAATGAACACTGAAGCTTTCTTT. Amino acid sequence: CASSEGIIMNTEAFF.

This clonotype came up a few times. The gene calls are TRBV5-1 and TRBJ2-2, with D possibly matching TRBD2 (6 bases). The CDR3 totals 15 residues. Germline V CDR1 and CDR2: SGHRS, YFSETQ. Trimming cost V 3 bases and J 7 bases, with 16 bases left between them. CDR3 nucleotides: TGCGCCAGCAGCTCTACGGGACTTCAAAACGGGGAGCTGTTTTTT. Translation: CASSSTGLQNGELFF.

This rearrangement joins TRBV21-1 to TRBJ1-1; the table's D call, TRBD1, was not checked against the DNA. TRBV21-1 is assigned pseudogene status. CDR3 size: 17 residues. This CDR3 reads CASRTPEGVGLVTEAFF. CDR3 sequence (DNA): TGTGCCAGCAGAACCCCTGAGGGGGTCGGGCTCGTCACTGAAGCTTTCTTT.

The chain links TRBV10-3 to TRBJ1-2; tentatively, D is TRBD1 (5 bases). This CDR3 has 13 amino acids. V shed 10 bases and J shed 8 bases, with 20 bases lying between them. Per the germline V gene, CDR1 is ENHRY and CDR2 is SYGVKD. The CDR3, as DNA: TGTGCCAACGCCAGGGAGTTGAGCGGAGGCTACACCTTC. This translates into CANARELSGGYTF.

Concerning this clonotype itself: One junction end does not reproduce the germline sequence, and a read error may be involved. The J gene is TRBJ1-1, the V gene TRBV7-6; the D gene is possibly TRBD1 (6 bases). This CDR3 is built from 14 residues. Looked up from germline, CDR1 is SGHVS and CDR2 is FNYEAQ. The CDR3 bases are TGTGCCAGCAGCGCCCGGACAGAGACGACTGAAGCTCTCTTT. The encoded protein is CASSARTETTEALF.

The sample holds a few counts of this clonotype. V is TRBV5-1 and J is TRBJ2-2; D may be TRBD1 or TRBD2 (5 bases each). Germline loops: CDR1 SGHRS, CDR2 YFSETQ. This CDR3 is 15 amino acids long. Trimming shortened V by 4 bases and J by 2 bases, and 12 bases separated the two germline ends. CDR3 coding DNA: TGCGCCAGCAGCACGGGACCTCCAAACACCGGGGAGCTGTTTTTT. Translation: CASSTGPPNTGELFF.

This clonotype was counted between two and nine times. The chain is built from TRBV12-3 or TRBV12-4 and TRBJ1-6; 8 bases align to TRBD1. The CDR3 has 19 residues. J lost 1 base, V lost 2 bases, and 10 bases had no gene match. The CDR3 DNA follows: TGTGCCAGCAGTTTAAGGGACAGGAAAAAGGGATCCTATAATTCACCCCTCCACTTT. It encodes CASSLRDRKKGSYNSPLHF.

This clonotype was detected many times. One end of the junction is discordant with germline, which a read error may explain. This sequence joins TRBV5-1 and TRBJ1-1; 7 bases map to TRBD1. CDR1 SGHRS and CDR2 YFSETQ come from the germline V gene. The CDR3 runs to 13 residues. CDR3 nucleotide sequence: TGTGCCAGCAGTTTACAGGGGAGCACTGAAGCTTTCTTT. This translates into CASSLQGSTEAFF. Based on the CDR3 plus reference TRBV5-1 and TRBJ1-1, the full variable domain is KAGVTQTPRYLIKTRGQQVTLSCSPISGHRSVSWYQQTPGQGLQFLFEYFSETQRNKGNFPGRFSGRQFSNSRSEMNVSTLELGDSALYLCASSLQGSTEAFFGQGTRLTVV.

Only a few counts were recorded for this clonotype. The chain has TRBV7-9 and TRBJ1-4; 8 bases line up with TRBD1. With V trimmed by 6 bases and J by 4 bases, 4 bases remained unmatched. The CDR3 has 14 amino acids. Germline V gene lookup returns CDR1 SEHNR and CDR2 FQNEAQ (reference sequence). The CDR3 here is CASRGTGRNEKLFF. The CDR3 bases are TGTGCCAGCAGGGGGACAGGCCGTAATGAAAAACTGTTTTTT.

The rearrangement links TRBV20-1 to TRBJ1-1; 7 nucleotides match TRBD1. This CDR3 contains 13 residues. Unmatched junction bases numbered 8, after V lost 7 bases and J lost 3 bases. Germline lookup yields CDR1 DFQATT and CDR2 SNEGSKA (reference sequence). The CDR3 reads CSGGGPQHTEAFF. The DNA for the CDR3 is TGCAGTGGAGGGGGCCCACAACACACTGAAGCTTTCTTT.

Notes on this clonotype: This may arise from a read error, as a much more abundant clone is one base away. The chain combines TRBV12-3 or TRBV12-4 with TRBJ1-1; D remains ambiguous. This CDR3 contains 12 residues. The chain's CDR3 is CAISLRQTEAFF. CDR3 nucleotide sequence: TGTGCCATCAGTTTAAGGCAAACTGAAGCTTTCTTT.

For this clonotype: Given the absence of the conserved phenylalanine or tryptophan at the CDR3 end, a read error is likely. The chain combines TRBV29-1 with TRBJ1-2; maybe TRBD1 (5 bases). V lost 3 bases and J 4 bases, leaving 15 bases between the germline ends. The V gene's germline CDR1 is SQVTM and CDR2 ANQGSEA. The length of the CDR3 is 14 residues. In nucleotides, the CDR3 is TGCAGCGTTGACCGTTTGACAGTCATCTATGGCTACACCCTC. Translated, it gives CSVDRLTVIYGYTL.